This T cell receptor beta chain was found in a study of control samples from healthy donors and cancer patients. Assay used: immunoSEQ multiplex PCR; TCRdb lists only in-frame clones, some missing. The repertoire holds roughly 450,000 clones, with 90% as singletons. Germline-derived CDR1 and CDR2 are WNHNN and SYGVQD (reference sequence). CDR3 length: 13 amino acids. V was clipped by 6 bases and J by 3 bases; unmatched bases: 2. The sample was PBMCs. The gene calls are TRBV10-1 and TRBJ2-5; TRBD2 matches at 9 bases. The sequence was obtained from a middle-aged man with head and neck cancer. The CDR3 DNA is TGCGCCAGCAGCAAGCGGGGGGAAGAGACCCAGTACTTC. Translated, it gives CASSKRGEETQYF.